The 2 T cell receptor beta chains given below trace back to one sample, sequenced in a study of response to subunit inactivated influenza vaccine. TCRdb fed the RT-PCR reads into MiXCR, producing one record per CDR3 protein. This sample has 860,000 or so distinct CDR3 sequences; about 20% occur once, and the top ten carry roughly a tenth. The material was PBMCs from blood, obtained 5 days after vaccination. These receptors were collected from a man in his fifties or sixties who received an inactivated influenza vaccine.

This clonotype was counted a few times. The genes are TRBV5-1 and TRBJ2-7, with a weak D call TRBD1 (5 bases). Germline loops: CDR1 SGHRS, CDR2 YFSETQ. The CDR3 is 13 residues long. Trimming pared 4 bases from V and 4 bases from J, leaving 12 bases between. The CDR3 sequence: CASSANPGYEQYF. Here the CDR3 DNA reads TGCGCCAGCAGCGCGAACCCAGGGTACGAGCAGTACTTC.

This chain joins TRBV4-2 and TRBJ1-6; D is uncertain. Germline V gene sequence: CDR1 LGHNA, CDR2 YNFKEQ. This CDR3 contains 14 residues. V dropped 1 base and J dropped 13 bases, with 14 bases sitting between them. This CDR3 reads CASSQVLGPTPLHF. CDR3 coding DNA: TGTGCCAGCAGCCAAGTTCTTGGACCGACCCCCCTCCACTTT.